This paragraph reports one TCR beta chain. This record comes from a study of blood T cell repertoires in COVID-19. Overall study: Acute and convalescent COVID-19 specimens originated in the United States, Italy and Spain. T cells, B-cell-depleted T cells, or PBMCs provided the cDNA or gDNA that served as material.

A Seattle source enrolled patients during active infection and followed them longitudinally. Here immunoSEQ multiplex PCR was the method, and the copy in TCRdb shows in-frame clones only, minus some. The sample has 250,000 to 350,000 clones; approximately 84% are singletons. This receptor was identified in a human donor with COVID-19, enrolled during active disease. The donor label of this sample is uncertain. Source material: peripheral blood.

CDR3 bases: TGTGCTAGCCGGCGGGGATACACCGGGGAGCTGTTTTTT. Protein sequence: CASRRGYTGELFF. The V call is TRBV7-7, the J call TRBJ2-2; TRBD2 might be the D (6 bases). Germline-derived CDR1 and CDR2 are SSHAT and FNYEAQ (reference sequence). The CDR3 length is 13 residues.